These 20 T cell receptor beta chains were all obtained from the same sample, sequenced in a study of T cell repertoires in cytomegalovirus infection. TCRdb reprocessed the reads via MiXCR and lists one record per CDR3 protein. The profile covers about 490,000 distinct CDR3 sequences, with more than 15% appearing a single time and roughly a quarter taken by the ten largest. Specimen: CD8+ T cells from PBMCs. All receptors derive from a human donor in good health (CMV status not recorded). Some clones in this sample may be carry-over from other donors' samples.

Concerning this clonotype: A much larger clone differs by one base, so this may be a read error. CDR3 in DNA: TGTGCCAGCAGTGGGGGCAGGGGAGTAGACGGGGAGCTGTTTTTT. This codes for CASSGGRGVDGELFF. The J gene is TRBJ2-2, the V gene TRBV27, with a possible D match to TRBD1 (6 bases). Trimming took off 5 bases at V and 7 bases at J, with 17 bases between the two ends. Germline V gives CDR1 MNHEY, CDR2 SMNVEV (reference sequence). The CDR3 spans 15 residues.

This sequence joins TRBV10-3 and TRBJ2-5; the match to TRBD1 covers 9 bases. V dropped 6 bases and J dropped 2; count of bases not matched to a gene: 7. The CDR3 covers 15 residues. Germline CDR1 ENHRY, CDR2 SYGVKD. CDR3 nucleotides: TGTGCCATCAGGCGGGGACAGGGAGGGCAAGAGACCCAGTACTTC. Translating gives CAIRRGQGGQETQYF.

Ten or more counts support this clonotype. This chain connects TRBV10-1 to TRBJ1-6; D call uncertain. This CDR3 region has 15 residues. From germline, CDR1 is WNHNN and CDR2 SYGVQD (reference sequence). Deletions cut 9 bases from V and 2 bases from J, with 14 bases between. CDR3 loop: CARAGASPYNSPLHF. CDR3 nucleotide sequence: TGCGCCAGAGCCGGAGCAAGTCCCTATAATTCACCCCTCCACTTT.

The chain links TRBV9 to TRBJ2-3, with 7 bases lining up with TRBD1. Looked up from germline, CDR1 is SGDLS and CDR2 is YYNGEE. The V gene end was trimmed by 5 bases and the J gene end by 0 bases; junction bases not matched to a gene: 6. The CDR3 is made up of 15 amino acids. This CDR3 reads CASRRTGSSTDTQYF. CDR3 in DNA: TGTGCCAGCAGAAGGACAGGTTCTAGCACAGATACGCAGTATTTT.

At least ten counts were recorded for this clonotype. The genes are TRBV11-2 and TRBJ2-1; 12 bases map to TRBD2. The CDR3 has 18 amino acids. Germline trimming cut 4 bases from V and 10 bases from J; bases unmatched to any gene: 17. Germline CDR1 is SGHAT and CDR2 is FQNNGV. CDR3 DNA sequence: TGTGCCAGCAGCTCGGAATATCTAGCGGGAGGGCCGATTCTGGAGCAGTTCTTC. This encodes CASSSEYLAGGPILEQFF.

This clonotype was counted ten times or more. V is TRBV14 and J is TRBJ2-5; TRBD2 agrees at 14 bases. V shed 4 bases and J 6 bases; nucleotides not matched to a gene: 7. Germline CDR1 reads SGHDN; CDR2 reads FVKESK. The CDR3 sequence is 16 residues long. CDR3 DNA: TGTGCCAGCAGCCTCACCAGGACTAGCGGGGGGAAGACCCAGTACTTC. The encoded protein is CASSLTRTSGGKTQYF.

This chain uses TRBV15 with TRBJ2-7; a weak D match, TRBD2 (5 bases). The V end lost 4 bases, the J end lost 2 bases, and 12 bases lay between the germline ends. The V gene's germline CDR1 is LNHNV and CDR2 YYDKDF (reference sequence). This CDR3 is built from 14 residues. The CDR3 DNA reads as TGTGCCACCAGCACCCTAGCTGAGGCCTACGAGCAGTACTTC. Translated, it gives CATSTLAEAYEQYF.

The rearrangement uses TRBV7-4 and TRBJ1-1; weak D call: TRBD1 (5 bases). From germline, CDR1 is SGHVT and CDR2 SQSDAQ. The CDR3 is made up of 13 amino acids. Trimming pared 5 bases from V and 8 bases from J, leaving 15 bases between. CDR3 in DNA: TGTGCCAGCAGCCCCACCACAGGATCCGAAGCTTTCTTT. Amino acid sequence: CASSPTTGSEAFF.

This clonotype appeared many times. CDR3 nucleotides: TGTGCCAGCAGTTTGTGGGACGAATATAGCAATCAGCCCCAGCATTTT. Its protein product is CASSLWDEYSNQPQHF. J is TRBJ1-5 and V is TRBV28; TRBD1 might be the D (5 bases). V gave up 3 bases and J gave up 0 bases, with 12 bases separating them. The CDR3 is made up of 16 amino acids. Germline V lookup: CDR1 MDHEN, CDR2 SYDVKM.

This clonotype was observed many times. The rearrangement uses TRBV7-2 and TRBJ2-1, with D uncertain. CDR1 and CDR2 (germline): SGHTA, FQGNSA. The CDR3 runs 13 residues. The germline V and J ends were trimmed by 3 bases and 2 bases, with 5 bases remaining between them. In nucleotides, the CDR3 is TGTGCCAGCAGCTTCGACACCTACAATGAGCAGTTCTTC. Protein product: CASSFDTYNEQFF.

This clonotype was counted between two and nine times. In DNA form, the CDR3 reads TGTGCCAGCGTTCCGGGCGGCGGGGAGCTGTTTTTT. Translating gives CASVPGGGELFF. The V and J genes are TRBV12-3 or TRBV12-4 and TRBJ2-2; the D is unclear. This CDR3 spans 12 amino acids. The V end lost 8 bases, the J end lost 7 bases, and 11 bases lay between the germline ends.

This clonotype has a count of ten or more. The V call is TRBV12-5, the J call TRBJ1-1; D unresolved. The V gene's germline CDR1 is LGHNT and CDR2 FRNRAP. V was shortened by 3 bases and J by 2 bases, with 4 bases between the two germline ends. This CDR3 contains 12 residues. CDR3 coding DNA: TGTGCTAGTGGTTTCGGAAACACTGAAGCTTTCTTT. This encodes CASGFGNTEAFF.

The chain employs TRBV5-1 and TRBJ2-7; 8 positions agree with TRBD1. The V gene end was trimmed by 6 bases and the J gene end by 7 bases; junction bases not matched to a gene: 12. This CDR3 is 14 amino acids long. Germline V gene lookup returns CDR1 SGHRS and CDR2 YFSETQ. The CDR3 DNA sequence: TGCGCCAGCAAGATCCGACAGGGGCCAGGGGAGCAGTACTTC. It yields the protein CASKIRQGPGEQYF.

This chain uses TRBV7-9 with TRBJ1-1; perhaps TRBD1 as D (5 bases). Germline lookup yields CDR1 SEHNR and CDR2 FQNEAQ (reference sequence). V lost 3 bases to trimming and J lost 6 bases, with 11 bases between them. The CDR3 loop spans 13 amino acids. CDR3 protein: CASSFFSGPEAFF. The DNA for the CDR3 is TGTGCCAGCAGCTTTTTTTCAGGGCCTGAAGCTTTCTTT.

A remark on this clonotype: Just one base apart from a much larger clone, this may be a read error. The J gene is TRBJ1-1, the V gene TRBV27; possible D gene TRBD1, 5 bases. From germline, CDR1 is MNHEY and CDR2 SMNVEV (reference sequence). V lost 3 bases to trimming and J lost 4 bases, with 12 bases between them. The CDR3 length is 14 residues. The CDR3 DNA is TGTGCCAGCAGTTTGGGCATTGGGGGCACTGAAGCTTTCTTT. Encoded protein: CASSLGIGGTEAFF.

The V call is TRBV6-6, the J call TRBJ1-5; maybe TRBD1 (5 bases). The V gene's germline CDR1 is MNHNY and CDR2 SVGAGI (reference sequence). The CDR3 covers 14 residues. Trimming took 2 bases from V and 1 from J, leaving 6 bases between them. CDR3 sequence reads: CASSYKGSNQPQHF. Written as DNA, the CDR3 is TGTGCCAGCAGTTACAAGGGGAGCAATCAGCCCCAGCATTTT.

This clonotype occurred a few times. V gene TRBV11-2 combines with J gene TRBJ1-2; 7 nucleotides line up with TRBD1. V lost 0 bases to trimming and J lost 3 bases; unmatched junction nucleotides: 7. CDR1 is SGHAT and CDR2 is FQNNGV in the germline V gene. The CDR3 is made up of 16 amino acids. Written as DNA, the CDR3 is TGTGCCAGCAGCTTAGATCCGACAGGGATGGACTATGGCTACACCTTC. Its protein product is CASSLDPTGMDYGYTF.

This clonotype turned up a few times. The chain is built from TRBV6-2 or TRBV6-3 and TRBJ2-7; 10 nucleotides align to TRBD1. Trimming took 7 bases from V and 2 from J; bases not matched to a gene: 8. From germline, CDR1 is MNHEY and CDR2 SVGEGT. The CDR3 has 15 amino acids. DNA for the CDR3: TGTGCCAGCACCCAGTTCGGGACAGGGGCCTACGAGCAGTACTTC. Translating gives CASTQFGTGAYEQYF.

In this sample, this clonotype turned up a few times. The V call is TRBV19, the J call TRBJ2-7; no clear D gene. The CDR3 covers 13 residues. Trimming stripped 3 bases from V and 2 bases from J, with 8 bases between. Germline lookup yields CDR1 LNHDA and CDR2 SQIVND (reference sequence). The CDR3 protein is CASSILEPYEQYF. The CDR3 DNA sequence: TGTGCCAGTAGTATTTTAGAGCCCTACGAGCAGTACTTC. The full variable domain, rest sourced from reference TRBV19 and TRBJ2-7, is DGGITQSPKYLFRKEGQNVTLSCEQNLNHDAMYWYRQDPGQGLRLIYYSQIVNDFQKGDIAEGYSVSREKKESFPLTVTSAQKNPTAFYLCASSILEPYEQYFGPGTRLTVT.

This clonotype occurred many times. The CDR3 sequence is CASSLGSPNQPQHF. CDR3 bases: TGTGCCAGCAGTTTAGGAAGCCCCAATCAGCCCCAGCATTTT. The chain employs TRBV27 and TRBJ1-5; D uncertain. CDR1 is MNHEY, CDR2 SMNVEV, per germline (reference sequence). This CDR3 has 14 amino acids. Trimming cost V 2 bases and J 3 bases, with 8 bases left between them.